The 3 T cell receptor beta chains below all came from one sample that was sequenced in a study of cytomegalovirus exposure and HLA in healthy donors. The PCR employed 60 Vbeta primers together with 13 Jbeta primers. Repertoires were generated with immunoSEQ multiplex PCR, while TCRdb's copy carries only in-frame clones and drops some. The sample holds 100,000 to 150,000 clones; about 79% are singletons and the top ten take roughly 2%. Material: PBMCs. Receptors originate from a man in his forties or fifties in good health and CMV-seronegative.

This chain links TRBV10-3 with TRBJ1-5; 9 nucleotides align to TRBD1. The germline gives CDR1 ENHRY, CDR2 SYGVKD. J gave up 1 base and V 5 bases, and 6 bases lay outside the gene matches. CDR3 length: 16 amino acids. CDR3 DNA: TGTGCCATCAGTCCGGAGGGACAGGGAAGCAATCAGCCCCAGCATTTT. Its translation: CAISPEGQGSNQPQHF.

The chain uses TRBV2 and TRBJ1-6; D call uncertain. CDR1 and CDR2 (germline): SNHLY, FYNNEI. V lost 3 bases to trimming and J lost 8 bases, with 11 bases between them. This CDR3 has 14 residues. The chain's CDR3 is CASSERLGDSPLHF. In DNA form, the CDR3 reads TGTGCCAGCAGTGAGAGGCTTGGCGATTCACCCCTCCACTTT.

V usage is TRBV7-2 and J usage is TRBJ2-3; D ambiguous. V lost 5 bases and J 3 bases, leaving 9 bases between the germline ends. CDR1 SGHTA and CDR2 FQGNSA come from the germline V gene. The CDR3 loop spans 13 amino acids. CDR3 sequence reads: CASSPVRTDTQYF. In nucleotides, the CDR3 is TGTGCCAGCAGCCCAGTCCGAACAGATACGCAGTATTTT.